The 28 T cell receptor beta chains in this list originate from one sample, sequenced in a study of T cell responses to AZD1222 COVID-19 vaccine. Libraries were prepared by immunoSEQ multiplex PCR; TCRdb keeps only in-frame clonotypes and omits some of them. The sample carries approximately 100,000 clones, roughly nine tenths recorded once. Sequenced here: peripheral blood, sampled on day 0 of AZD1222 vaccination. The receptors were gathered from an adult in good health.

The chain uses TRBV6-5 and TRBJ2-7; D uncertain. V dropped 4 bases and J dropped 6 bases, with 13 bases sitting between them. The CDR3 consists of 13 residues. Germline V lookup: CDR1 MNHEY, CDR2 SVGAGI. CDR3 region: CASSSPGVTEQYF. CDR3 coding DNA: TGTGCCAGCAGTTCCCCTGGGGTAACCGAGCAGTACTTC.

Only one count was recorded for this clone. The rearrangement joins TRBV6-5 to TRBJ1-2; 10 bases agree with TRBD1. The CDR3 totals 14 residues. V shed 6 bases and J 3 bases; nucleotides not matched to a gene: 4. In germline, CDR1 is MNHEY, CDR2 SVGAGI. CDR3 in DNA: TGTGCCAGCAGACGGACAGGGGGGCACTATGGCTACACCTTC. It yields the protein CASRRTGGHYGYTF.

The J gene is TRBJ1-1, the V gene TRBV29-1; D not resolved. CDR3 length equals 12 residues. Germline values: CDR1 SQVTM, CDR2 ANQGSEA. V was clipped by 7 bases and J by 3 bases, with 12 bases between them. CDR3 region: CSASIGDTEAFF. CDR3 in DNA: TGCAGCGCCTCCATCGGAGACACTGAAGCTTTCTTT.

This clone was observed a single time. The V gene is TRBV19, the J gene TRBJ2-5, with D hard to call. This CDR3 region has 12 residues. The germline gives CDR1 LNHDA, CDR2 SQIVND (reference sequence). Trimming pared 5 bases from V and 5 bases from J, leaving 9 bases between. CDR3 residues: CASSRPRETQYF. In DNA, the CDR3 is TGTGCCAGTAGTCGCCCGCGTGAGACCCAGTACTTC. Filled out from reference TRBV19 and TRBJ2-5, the complete variable domain reads DGGITQSPKYLFRKEGQNVTLSCEQNLNHDAMYWYRQDPGQGLRLIYYSQIVNDFQKGDIAEGYSVSREKKESFPLTVTSAQKNPTAFYLCASSRPRETQYFGPGTRLLVL.

The genes are TRBV2 and TRBJ2-1; no reliable D call. The CDR3 has 12 residues. CDR1 and CDR2 from the germline V gene are SNHLY and FYNNEI. Deletions cut 4 bases from V and 1 base from J, with 2 bases between. As DNA, the CDR3 is TGTGCCAGCAGTGGGTCCTACAATGAGCAGTTCTTC. This sequence encodes CASSGSYNEQFF.

The chain recombines TRBV6-5 with TRBJ2-5, with 9 bases that match TRBD1. The CDR3 spans 13 residues. Losses at the gene ends were 6 bases for V and 4 bases for J; bases not matched to a gene: 3. CDR1 and CDR2 (germline): MNHEY, SVGAGI. This CDR3 is CASSRQGGETQYF. The DNA for the CDR3 is TGTGCCAGCAGCAGACAGGGGGGAGAGACCCAGTACTTC.

The V call is TRBV5-1, the J call TRBJ2-5; no clear D. Germline V gene sequence: CDR1 SGHRS, CDR2 YFSETQ. The V end was cut by 2 bases, the J end by 3 bases, with 5 bases between. CDR3 length: 12 residues. The CDR3 DNA is TGCGCCAGCAGCTTAATAGAAGAGACCCAGTACTTC. It codes for CASSLIEETQYF.

CDR3 amino acids: CASSGGRDRAYNEQFF. CDR3 coding DNA: TGTGCCAGCAGCGGAGGTCGGGACAGGGCCTACAATGAGCAGTTCTTC. This chain links TRBV7-2 with TRBJ2-1; 9 bases align to TRBD1. J lost 2 bases, V lost 5 bases, and 7 bases had no gene match. This CDR3 is built from 16 residues. The germline gives CDR1 SGHTA, CDR2 FQGNSA.

The chain carries TRBV28 and TRBJ2-4; a weak D match, TRBD1 (5 bases). Trimming cost V 4 bases and J 0 bases, with 10 bases left between them. The CDR3 consists of 15 residues. CDR1 MDHEN and CDR2 SYDVKM come from the germline V gene. This chain's CDR3 is CASSYRRLAKNIQYF. The CDR3, as DNA: TGTGCCAGCAGTTACAGGAGACTAGCCAAAAACATTCAGTACTTC.

The V call is TRBV7-9, the J call TRBJ2-1, with 8 bases identical to TRBD2. The CDR3 spans 15 residues. Germline V gene data show CDR1 as SEHNR and CDR2 as FQNEAQ (reference sequence). V lost 5 bases to trimming and J lost 5 bases; unmatched junction nucleotides: 8. CDR3 residues: CASSEIAGRNNEQFF. DNA of the CDR3: TGTGCCAGCAGCGAAATAGCGGGACGGAACAATGAGCAGTTCTTC.

This chain links TRBV29-1 with TRBJ2-7, with D possibly being TRBD2 (5 bases). V was trimmed by 3 bases and J by 9 bases, leaving 21 bases between them. This CDR3 has 14 residues. CDR1 is SQVTM and CDR2 is ANQGSEA in the germline V gene. The CDR3: CSVEKPSARGRQYF. DNA of the CDR3: TGCAGCGTTGAGAAGCCCAGTGCGAGAGGGCGGCAGTACTTC.

This rearrangement joins TRBV7-9 to TRBJ2-7, with 9 bases identical to TRBD1. CDR3 length equals 14 residues. Germline V CDR1 and CDR2: SEHNR, FQNEAQ (reference sequence). The V and J ends lost 1 base and 6 bases, in that order; junction bases with no gene match: 4. Here the CDR3 DNA reads TGTGCCAGCAGCTTAGAGGGGACAGGGAGCGAGCAGTACTTC. The encoded protein is CASSLEGTGSEQYF.

The chain recombines TRBV5-8 with TRBJ2-1; D gene unclear. The germline CDR1 and CDR2 sequences are SGHTS and YDEGEE. CDR3 length: 16 amino acids. V was cut by 0 bases and J by 1 base, with 11 bases left in between. CDR3 sequence: CASSLEGLGSYNEQFF. The CDR3 DNA reads TGTGCCAGCAGCTTGGAGGGATTGGGATCCTACAATGAGCAGTTCTTC.

The genes are TRBV5-1 and TRBJ2-7; D remains unclear. With 4 bases removed from V and 0 bases from J, the gap between germline ends came to 11 bases. The CDR3 contains 14 residues. Germline CDR1 and CDR2: SGHRS and YFSETQ. CDR3 loop: CASSPGASSYEQYF. The CDR3 DNA reads TGCGCCAGCAGCCCGGGCGCCAGCTCCTACGAGCAGTACTTC.

The chain combines TRBV12-3 or TRBV12-4 with TRBJ1-5; D is ambiguous. Between the trimmed V and J ends, which lost 5 bases and 6 bases, there was a span of 11 bases. The length of the CDR3 is 13 residues. Written as DNA, the CDR3 is TGTGCCAGCAGTGGAGACATGCTTCAGCCCCAGCATTTT. It specifies CASSGDMLQPQHF.

The V gene is TRBV14, the J gene TRBJ1-1, with D uncertain. The germline gives CDR1 SGHDN, CDR2 FVKESK. The ends were cut back, 4 bases at V and 4 bases at J, with 7 bases in the middle. CDR3 length: 12 residues. The CDR3: CASSLLVTEAFF. DNA of the CDR3: TGTGCCAGCAGCCTTTTGGTCACTGAAGCTTTCTTT.

The V and J genes are TRBV19 and TRBJ1-4; a weak D match, TRBD1 (5 bases). The germline V gene encodes CDR1 LNHDA and CDR2 SQIVND (reference sequence). This CDR3 comprises 14 residues. The V end lost 5 bases, the J end lost 8 bases, and 15 bases lay between the germline ends. This CDR3 is CASSFGGSGEKLFF. The CDR3 region has the DNA TGTGCCAGTAGTTTCGGGGGATCGGGAGAAAAACTGTTTTTT.

This rearrangement joins TRBV11-2 to TRBJ1-3; D remains unclear. This CDR3 is built from 16 residues. Germline CDR1 and CDR2: SGHAT and FQNNGV. The V end was cut by 8 bases, the J end by 2 bases, with 19 bases between. DNA of the CDR3: TGTGCCAGCTCGCCCGGTCAACAGTTCCCTGGAAACACCATATATTTT. Protein product: CASSPGQQFPGNTIYF. The full variable domain, completed using reference TRBV11-2 and TRBJ1-3, is EAGVAQSPRYKIIEKRQSVAFWCNPISGHATLYWYQQILGQGPKLLIQFQNNGVVDDSQLPKDRFSAERLKGVDSTLKIQPAKLEDSAVYLCASSPGQQFPGNTIYFGEGSWLTVV.

The rearrangement links TRBV5-4 to TRBJ2-7; TRBD2 aligns across 8 bases. This CDR3 has 15 residues. V shed 4 bases and J 6 bases; nucleotides not matched to a gene: 12. Germline CDR1 SGHNT, CDR2 YYREEE (reference sequence). CDR3 in DNA: TGTGCCAGCAGCCCCCAGATAGCGGGAACCGGCGAGCAGTACTTC. Translation: CASSPQIAGTGEQYF.

The rearrangement uses TRBV19 and TRBJ2-5; D ambiguous. Trimming pared 0 bases from V and 5 bases from J, leaving 1 base between. This CDR3 region has 11 residues. CDR1 and CDR2 from the germline V gene are LNHDA and SQIVND (reference sequence). The CDR3 loop reads CASSIEETQYF. The CDR3 DNA is TGTGCCAGTAGTATAGAGGAGACCCAGTACTTC.

This clone came up once. The rearrangement links TRBV18 to TRBJ2-7; 13 bases agree with TRBD2. Germline CDR1 is KGHSH and CDR2 is LQKENI. The J segment lost 7 bases and the V segment lost 3 bases, leaving 6 bases of the junction unmatched. The length of the CDR3 is 15 residues. The CDR3 DNA is TGTGCCAGCTCACCCGGACTAGCGGGAGCAGGGGAGCAGTACTTC. This sequence encodes CASSPGLAGAGEQYF.

This chain links TRBV2 with TRBJ2-2, with D perhaps TRBD2 (5 bases). Per germline, CDR1 SNHLY and CDR2 FYNNEI. The CDR3 runs to 13 residues. V lost 6 bases, J lost 6 bases, and 11 bases lay in between. CDR3 sequence (DNA): TGTGCCAGCAGCTTACTAGTGGCCGGGGAGCTGTTTTTT. Its translation is CASSLLVAGELFF.

The chain is built from TRBV5-1 and TRBJ2-1, with TRBD2 identical over 8 bases. Losses at the gene ends were 4 bases for V and 3 bases for J; bases not matched to a gene: 9. The CDR3 totals 16 residues. Germline loops: CDR1 SGHRS, CDR2 YFSETQ. CDR3 nucleotide sequence: TGCGCCAGCAGCCGGGGCACTAGCGGTAACTACAATGAGCAGTTCTTC. Translation: CASSRGTSGNYNEQFF.

This chain connects TRBV30 to TRBJ1-6; TRBD1 might be the D (6 bases). V dropped 6 bases and J dropped 5 bases, with 17 bases sitting between them. The CDR3 covers 15 residues. Germline CDR1 GTSNPN, CDR2 SVGIG (reference sequence). The CDR3: CACRIGGGDNSPLHF. CDR3 bases: TGTGCCTGCAGAATAGGGGGGGGTGATAATTCACCCCTCCACTTT.

The chain carries TRBV27 and TRBJ1-5; TRBD1 is a possible D gene (6 bases). Between the trimmed V and J ends, which lost 6 bases and 0 bases, there was a span of 9 bases. This CDR3 is built from 14 residues. The germline CDR1 and CDR2 sequences are MNHEY and SMNVEV (reference sequence). CDR3 in DNA: TGTGCCAGCAGCCCGGACAGTAGCAATCAGCCCCAGCATTTT. Protein: CASSPDSSNQPQHF.

CDR3 sequence reads: CASSPFWAEAKNIQYF. The CDR3 nucleotides are TGTGCCAGCTCCCCCTTTTGGGCAGAAGCCAAAAACATTCAGTACTTC. The V call is TRBV18, the J call TRBJ2-4; D not certain. CDR3 length equals 16 residues. Germline CDR1 reads KGHSH; CDR2 reads LQKENI. Trimming shortened V by 6 bases and J by 0 bases, and 15 bases separated the two germline ends. Together with reference TRBV18 and TRBJ2-4, the CDR3 gives the full variable domain: NAGVMQNPRHLVRRRGQEARLRCSPMKGHSHVYWYRQLPEEGLKFMVYLQKENIIDESGMPKERFSAEFPKEGPSILRIQQVVRGDSAAYFCASSPFWAEAKNIQYFGAGTRLSVL.

This clone has only one observation. This chain uses TRBV3-1 (or the pseudogene TRBV3-2) with TRBJ2-7, with D possibly TRBD2 on 5 matching bases. Trimming left V 0 bases short and J 6 bases short, with 9 bases between. Germline V gene lookup returns CDR1 LGHDT and CDR2 YNNKEL (reference sequence). The CDR3 loop spans 13 amino acids. CDR3 loop: CASSQDQSGEQYF. CDR3 DNA sequence: TGTGCCAGCAGCCAAGATCAGAGCGGCGAGCAGTACTTC.

The chain carries TRBV27 and TRBJ1-5; D might be TRBD1 (6 bases). The CDR3 runs to 13 residues. V was clipped by 6 bases and J by 11 bases, with 17 bases between them. In germline, CDR1 is MNHEY, CDR2 SMNVEV (reference sequence). CDR3 nucleotide sequence: TGTGCCAGCAGCCTCCCGGGGGGCAGGTCCCAGCATTTT. It specifies CASSLPGGRSQHF.